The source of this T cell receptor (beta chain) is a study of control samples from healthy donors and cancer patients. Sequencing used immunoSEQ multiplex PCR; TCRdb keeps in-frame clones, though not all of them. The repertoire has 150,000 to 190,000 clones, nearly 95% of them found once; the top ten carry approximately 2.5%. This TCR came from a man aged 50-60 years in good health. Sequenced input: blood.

The CDR3: CASSQGFTSGMFSSYNEQFF. The CDR3 DNA is TGTGCCAGCAGCCAAGGATTTACTAGCGGGATGTTTAGCTCCTACAATGAGCAGTTCTTC. The chain has TRBV3-1 (or the pseudogene TRBV3-2) and TRBJ2-1; 10 bases align to TRBD2. Germline values: CDR1 LGHDT, CDR2 YNNKEL (reference sequence). J lost 0 bases, V lost 1 base, and 12 bases had no gene match. This CDR3 region has 20 residues.